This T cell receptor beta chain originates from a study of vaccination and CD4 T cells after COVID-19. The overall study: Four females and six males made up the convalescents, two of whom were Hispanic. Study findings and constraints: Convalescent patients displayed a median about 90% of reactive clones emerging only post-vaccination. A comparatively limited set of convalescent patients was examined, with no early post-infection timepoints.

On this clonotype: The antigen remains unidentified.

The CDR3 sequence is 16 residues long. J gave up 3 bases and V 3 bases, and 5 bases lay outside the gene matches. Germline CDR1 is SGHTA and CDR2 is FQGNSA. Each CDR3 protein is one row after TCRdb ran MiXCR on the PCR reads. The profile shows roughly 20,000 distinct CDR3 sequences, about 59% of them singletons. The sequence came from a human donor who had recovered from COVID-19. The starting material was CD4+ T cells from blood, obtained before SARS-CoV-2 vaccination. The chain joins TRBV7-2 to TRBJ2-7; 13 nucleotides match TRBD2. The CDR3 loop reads CASSFPLAGGVYEQYF. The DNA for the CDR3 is TGTGCCAGCAGCTTCCCACTAGCGGGAGGGGTCTACGAGCAGTACTTC.